A single T cell receptor beta chain is shown here with its context. The CDR3 is 16 amino acids. V lost 0 bases and J lost 4; bases outside the gene matches: 7. Germline CDR1 is KGHSH and CDR2 is LQKENI. PCR involved 60 Vbeta and 13 Jbeta primers. TCRdb's copy holds only in-frame clones and misses some; the assay was immunoSEQ multiplex PCR. Of 100,000 to 150,000 clones detected, 81% appear once; the ten largest clones hold 5.9%. This entry belongs to a study of cytomegalovirus exposure and HLA in healthy donors. The receptor was derived from a woman in her thirties or forties in good health and CMV-seropositive. Sequencing was done on a sample of PBMCs. The chain uses TRBV18 and TRBJ1-2; 8 bases align to TRBD1. CDR3 protein: CASSPPRTGRGYGYTF. CDR3 nucleotides: TGTGCCAGCTCACCACCCCGGACAGGGAGGGGCTATGGCTACACCTTC.